A single sample gave rise to the 14 T cell receptor beta chains below, sequenced in a study of CD8+CD57+ T cells in acquired aplastic anemia. Genomic DNA acted as the template from which TCR beta VDJ combination and CDR3 sequence profiling were carried out. TCRdb ran MiXCR on the reads and lists one entry per CDR3 protein. The sample records around 220,000 distinct CDR3 sequences, about half being singletons. Patients picked for sequencing had shown CD8+CD57+ cell expansion detected by flow cytometry. Material for sequencing was sorted CD4+, CD8+, or CD8+CD57+ T cells (not recorded which) from PBMCs. These receptors all stem from a human donor with aplastic anemia.

As regards this clonotype: Because the CDR3 is missing its conserved closing phenylalanine or tryptophan, this is likely a read error. The gene calls are TRBV20-1 and TRBJ1-1; D gene ambiguous. The CDR3 extends over 13 amino acids. Trimming pared 3 bases from V and 2 bases from J, leaving 10 bases between. Germline V gives CDR1 DFQATT, CDR2 SNEGSKA (reference sequence). The CDR3 here is CSASRRVNTEAFL. DNA for the CDR3: TGCAGTGCTAGCAGGAGGGTTAACACTGAAGCTTTCCTT.

This clonotype was observed many times. The chain employs TRBV19 and TRBJ1-5, with a possible D match to TRBD1 (6 bases). Germline loops: CDR1 LNHDA, CDR2 SQIVND (reference sequence). V lost 3 bases and J lost 2, with 11 bases in between. The CDR3 extends over 15 amino acids. CDR3 loop: CASSMAGEGNQPQHF. The CDR3, as DNA: TGTGCCAGTAGTATGGCAGGGGAGGGCAATCAGCCCCAGCATTTT.

This clonotype has more than one count but fewer than ten. The gene calls are TRBV10-3 and TRBJ2-5, with TRBD2 identical over 14 bases. J gave up 5 bases and V 6 bases, and 11 bases lay outside the gene matches. The CDR3 runs 17 residues. From germline, CDR1 is ENHRY and CDR2 SYGVKD. CDR3 region: CAISPQRLAGGAETQYF. The CDR3, as DNA: TGTGCCATCAGCCCACAACGACTAGCGGGAGGGGCGGAGACCCAGTACTTC.

This clonotype was counted at least ten times. V usage is TRBV19 and J usage is TRBJ2-3; 10 bases line up with TRBD1. With V trimmed by 7 bases and J by 8 bases, 6 bases remained unmatched. CDR3 length equals 13 residues. Germline CDR1 reads LNHDA; CDR2 reads SQIVND (reference sequence). The CDR3 is CASTGQGSGTQYF. In DNA, the CDR3 is TGTGCCAGTACGGGACAGGGGTCGGGTACGCAGTATTTT.

Ten or more counts support this clonotype. V usage is TRBV12-3 or TRBV12-4 and J usage is TRBJ1-5; D is unresolved. Trimming removed 1 base from V and 3 bases from J, with 19 bases in between. The CDR3 contains 18 residues. The CDR3 nucleotides read TGTGCCAGCAGTTTAGAGCGCGACGGACGATTATACAATCAGCCCCAGCATTTT. Amino acids: CASSLERDGRLYNQPQHF.

V gene TRBV20-1 combines with J gene TRBJ2-3, with D unclear. The CDR3 covers 14 residues. The germline V gene has CDR1 DFQATT and CDR2 SNEGSKA (reference sequence). Trimming pared 2 bases from V and 2 bases from J, leaving 11 bases between. The CDR3 loop is CSARNPISTDTQYF. The CDR3 coding sequence is TGCAGTGCTAGAAACCCCATATCCACAGATACGCAGTATTTT.

This chain joins TRBV5-5 and TRBJ2-7, with unresolved D. The V gene's germline CDR1 is SGHKS and CDR2 YYEKEE (reference sequence). CDR3 length: 15 residues. Trimming removed 0 bases at V and 1 base at J, with 11 bases between. CDR3 loop: CASSLASWSSYEQYF. CDR3 nucleotides: TGTGCCAGCAGCTTGGCGTCATGGTCGTCCTACGAGCAGTACTTC.

The chain uses TRBV2 and TRBJ2-7, with TRBD1 matching 9 bases. The junction had 7 bases not matched to a gene; V was cut back by 7 bases and J by 3 bases. Germline CDR1 and CDR2: SNHLY and FYNNEI. The CDR3 covers 14 residues. CDR3 sequence (DNA): TGTGCCAGCAAACCGGGACAGGGAGACTACGAGCAGTACTTC. Translated, it gives CASKPGQGDYEQYF.

This clonotype was seen a handful of times. This chain joins TRBV30 and TRBJ2-1; 12 nucleotides align to TRBD2. CDR1 GTSNPN and CDR2 SVGIG come from the germline V gene (reference sequence). This CDR3 is 18 amino acids long. J lost 1 base, V lost 7 bases, and 14 bases had no gene match. CDR3 loop: CAYLQPTSGGLSYNEQFF. The DNA of the CDR3 is TGTGCCTACCTCCAACCCACTAGCGGGGGGCTTTCCTACAATGAGCAGTTCTTC.

This clonotype was seen many times. The genes are TRBV7-9 and TRBJ2-3; a possible D gene is TRBD1 (6 bases). From germline, CDR1 is SEHNR and CDR2 FQNEAQ (reference sequence). The ends were cut back, 5 bases at V and 0 bases at J, with 18 bases in the middle. CDR3 length equals 17 residues. CDR3 sequence reads: CASSAHVDRFSTDTQYF. Here the CDR3 DNA reads TGTGCCAGCAGCGCTCATGTCGACAGGTTTAGCACAGATACGCAGTATTTT.

Concerning this clonotype itself: Just one base apart from a much larger clone, this may be a read error. This chain connects TRBV12-3 or TRBV12-4 to TRBJ2-2; no reliable D call. The CDR3 runs to 16 residues. With 3 bases removed from V and 7 bases from J, the gap between germline ends came to 18 bases. The CDR3 is CASSFSAALNGGELFF. The CDR3, as DNA: TGTGCCAGCAGTTTTTCTGCAGCCCTAAACGGCGGGGAGCTGTTTTTT.

This clonotype was observed at least ten times. The chain links TRBV5-1 to TRBJ1-6; possibly TRBD1 for D (5 bases). The CDR3 loop spans 14 amino acids. Trimming shortened V by 2 bases and J by 4 bases, and 7 bases separated the two germline ends. In germline, CDR1 is SGHRS, CDR2 YFSETQ. The CDR3 here is CASSFEGYNSPLHF. CDR3 coding DNA: TGCGCCAGCAGCTTCGAGGGGTATAATTCACCCCTCCACTTT.

This clonotype was counted at least ten times. The chain carries TRBV20-1 and TRBJ2-5; possibly TRBD1 for D (5 bases). This CDR3 is built from 10 residues. Trimming pared 6 bases from V and 4 bases from J, leaving 6 bases between. Germline lookup yields CDR1 DFQATT and CDR2 SNEGSKA (reference sequence). The CDR3: CSAQGETQYF. For the CDR3, the DNA is TGCAGTGCCCAGGGAGAGACCCAGTACTTC.

The J gene is TRBJ2-5, the V gene TRBV2; perhaps TRBD2 as D (6 bases). The CDR3 has 15 amino acids. Germline V gene lookup returns CDR1 SNHLY and CDR2 FYNNEI. Here the CDR3 reads CASVPRAGSQETQYF. The CDR3 DNA follows: TGTGCTAGCGTACCCCGTGCGGGATCCCAAGAGACCCAGTACTTC.